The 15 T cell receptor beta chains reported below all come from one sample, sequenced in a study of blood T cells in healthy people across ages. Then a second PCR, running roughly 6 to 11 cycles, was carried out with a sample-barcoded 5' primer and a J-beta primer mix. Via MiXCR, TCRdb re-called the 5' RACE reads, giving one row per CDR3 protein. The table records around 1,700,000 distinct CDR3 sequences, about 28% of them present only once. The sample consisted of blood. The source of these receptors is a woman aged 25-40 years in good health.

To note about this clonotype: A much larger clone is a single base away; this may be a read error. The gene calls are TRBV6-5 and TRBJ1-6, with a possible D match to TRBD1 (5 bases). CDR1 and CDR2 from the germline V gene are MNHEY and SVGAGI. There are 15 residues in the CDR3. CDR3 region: CASSYASSGDSPPHF. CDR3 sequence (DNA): TGTGCCAGCAGTTACGCATCTAGTGGGGACTCACCCCCCCACTTT.

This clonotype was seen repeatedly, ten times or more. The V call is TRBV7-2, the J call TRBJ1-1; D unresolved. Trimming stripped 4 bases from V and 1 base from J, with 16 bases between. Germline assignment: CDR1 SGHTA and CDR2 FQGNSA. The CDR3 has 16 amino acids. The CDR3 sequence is CASSSLGRMQNTEAFF. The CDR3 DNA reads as TGTGCCAGCAGCTCCCTCGGGCGCATGCAGAACACTGAAGCTTTCTTT.

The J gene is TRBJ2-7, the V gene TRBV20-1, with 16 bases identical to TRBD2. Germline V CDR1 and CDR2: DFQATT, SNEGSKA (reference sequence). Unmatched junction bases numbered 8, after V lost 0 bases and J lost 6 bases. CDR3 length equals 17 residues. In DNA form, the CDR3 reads TGCAGTGCTAGAGAGTTGGGACTAGCGGGAGGGCCATTCGAGCAGTACGTC. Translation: CSARELGLAGGPFEQYV.

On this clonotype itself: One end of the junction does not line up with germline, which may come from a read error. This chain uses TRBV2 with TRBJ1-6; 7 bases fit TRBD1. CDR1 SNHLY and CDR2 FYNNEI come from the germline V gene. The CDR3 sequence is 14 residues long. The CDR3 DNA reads TGTGCCGGCAGGGTCGGGACAGAGAATTCACCCCTCCACTTT. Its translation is CAGRVGTENSPLHF.

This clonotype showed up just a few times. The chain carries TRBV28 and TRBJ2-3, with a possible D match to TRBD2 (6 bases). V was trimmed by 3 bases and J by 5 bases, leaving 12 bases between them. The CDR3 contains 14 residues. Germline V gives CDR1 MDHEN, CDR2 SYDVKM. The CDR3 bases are TGTGCCAGCAGTTTCGGAGGGGCTAAAGATACGCAGTATTTT. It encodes CASSFGGAKDTQYF.

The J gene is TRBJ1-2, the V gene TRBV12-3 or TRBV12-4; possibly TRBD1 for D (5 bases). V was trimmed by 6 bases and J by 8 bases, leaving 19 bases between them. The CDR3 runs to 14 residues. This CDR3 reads CASSPDSGAWGYTF. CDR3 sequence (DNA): TGTGCCAGCAGCCCCGACAGCGGGGCTTGGGGCTACACCTTC.

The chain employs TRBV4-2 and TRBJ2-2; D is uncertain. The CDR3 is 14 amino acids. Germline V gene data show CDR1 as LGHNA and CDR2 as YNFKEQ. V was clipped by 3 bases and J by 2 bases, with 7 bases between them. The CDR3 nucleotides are TGTGCCAGCAGCCACGAGCCCAACACCGGGGAGCTGTTTTTT. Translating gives CASSHEPNTGELFF.

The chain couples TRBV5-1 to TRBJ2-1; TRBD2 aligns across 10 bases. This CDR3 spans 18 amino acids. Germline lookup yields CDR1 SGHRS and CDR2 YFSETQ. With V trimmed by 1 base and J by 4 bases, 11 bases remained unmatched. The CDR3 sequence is CASSLRLAGASGYNEQFF. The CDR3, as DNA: TGCGCCAGCAGCTTGAGGCTAGCGGGGGCCTCAGGGTACAATGAGCAGTTCTTC.

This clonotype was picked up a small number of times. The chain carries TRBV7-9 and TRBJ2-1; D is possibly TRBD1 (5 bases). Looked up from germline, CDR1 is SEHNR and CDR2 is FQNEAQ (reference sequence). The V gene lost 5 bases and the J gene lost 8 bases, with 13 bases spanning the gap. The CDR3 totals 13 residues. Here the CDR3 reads CASSPSTGHEQFF. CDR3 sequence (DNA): TGTGCCAGCAGCCCCTCTACAGGCCATGAGCAGTTCTTC.

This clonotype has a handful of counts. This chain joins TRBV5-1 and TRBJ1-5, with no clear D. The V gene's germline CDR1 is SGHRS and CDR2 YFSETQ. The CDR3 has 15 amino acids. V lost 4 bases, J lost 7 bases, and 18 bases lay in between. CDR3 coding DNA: TGCGCCAGCAGCCCCACTGCGGAGGGAGGCCAGCCCCAGCATTTT. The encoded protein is CASSPTAEGGQPQHF.

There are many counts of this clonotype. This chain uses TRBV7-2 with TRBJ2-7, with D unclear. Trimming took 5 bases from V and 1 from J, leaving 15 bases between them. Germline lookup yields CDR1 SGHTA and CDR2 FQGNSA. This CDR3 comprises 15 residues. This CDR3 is CASSHEWAVSYEQYF. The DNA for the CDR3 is TGTGCCAGCAGCCACGAGTGGGCAGTTTCCTACGAGCAGTACTTC.

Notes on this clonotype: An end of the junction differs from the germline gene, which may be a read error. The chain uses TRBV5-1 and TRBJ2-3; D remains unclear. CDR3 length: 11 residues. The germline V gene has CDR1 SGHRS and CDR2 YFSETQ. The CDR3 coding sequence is TGCGCCAGCAGGCTCACAGATACGCGGTATTTT. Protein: CASRLTDTRYF.

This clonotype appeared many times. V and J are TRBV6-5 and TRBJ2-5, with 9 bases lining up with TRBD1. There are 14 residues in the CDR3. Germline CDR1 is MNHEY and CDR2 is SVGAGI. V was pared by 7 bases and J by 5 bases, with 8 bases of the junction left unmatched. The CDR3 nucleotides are TGTGCCAGCACCCAACAGGGGGCCCCGGAGACCCAGTACTTC. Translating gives CASTQQGAPETQYF.

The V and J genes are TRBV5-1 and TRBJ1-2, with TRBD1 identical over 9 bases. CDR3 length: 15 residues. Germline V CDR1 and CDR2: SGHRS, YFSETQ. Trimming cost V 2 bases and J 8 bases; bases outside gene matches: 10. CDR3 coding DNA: TGCGCCAGCAGCTTAAGTTGGACAGGGGAAGGAGGCTACACCTTC. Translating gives CASSLSWTGEGGYTF.

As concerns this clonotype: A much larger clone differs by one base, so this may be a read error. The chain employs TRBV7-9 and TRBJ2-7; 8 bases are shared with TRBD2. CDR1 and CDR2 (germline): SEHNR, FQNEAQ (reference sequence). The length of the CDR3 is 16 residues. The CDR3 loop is CASSSRSGSGTYKQYF. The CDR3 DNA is TGTGCCAGCAGCTCCCGGTCAGGTAGCGGGACCTACAAGCAGTACTTC.